The clone carrying this TCR beta chain was counted at least ten times. Its antigen is as yet unknown. Samples came from axillary lymph nodes draining the breast cancer. Trimming shortened V by 7 bases and J by 2 bases, and 13 bases separated the two germline ends. Germline-derived CDR1 and CDR2 are MNHEY and SVGAGI. The CDR3 runs to 14 residues. These data belong to a study of breast tumors, draining lymph nodes, adjacent tissues. Findings and limits, study-wide: Tumors had less TCR diversity than lymph nodes, more than nontumor tissue. The data were judged consistent with most tumor T cells coming from lymph node and expanding in tumor. Data only fit, rather than demonstrated, lymph node origin of most tumor T cells.

TCRdb reprocessed the multiplex PCR reads with MiXCR, giving one entry per CDR3 protein. The sample has tens of thousands of distinct CDR3 sequences; approximately 20% are singletons. The gene calls are TRBV6-5 and TRBJ2-3; no definite D call. The receptor was derived from a female donor with breast cancer. Some clones in this sample may be carry-over from other donors' samples. Input material: axillary lymph node tissue. The CDR3 nucleotides are TGTGCCAGCAAAGGGCGACGGCCCACAGATACGCAGTATTTT. This gives the protein CASKGRRPTDTQYF.